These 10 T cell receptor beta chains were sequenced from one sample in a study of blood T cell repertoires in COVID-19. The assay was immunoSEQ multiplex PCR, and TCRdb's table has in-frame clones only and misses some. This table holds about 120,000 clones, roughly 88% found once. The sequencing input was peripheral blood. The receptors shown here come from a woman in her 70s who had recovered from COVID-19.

The CDR3 sequence: CASSSTGGHSYNEQFF. The CDR3 DNA is TGTGCCAGCAGCTCCACCGGCGGCCACTCCTACAATGAGCAGTTCTTC. The rearrangement links TRBV7-3 to TRBJ2-1, with D unresolved. This CDR3 contains 16 residues. The germline V and J ends were trimmed by 4 bases and 0 bases, with 13 bases remaining between them. Per the germline V gene, CDR1 is SGHTA and CDR2 is FQGTGA.

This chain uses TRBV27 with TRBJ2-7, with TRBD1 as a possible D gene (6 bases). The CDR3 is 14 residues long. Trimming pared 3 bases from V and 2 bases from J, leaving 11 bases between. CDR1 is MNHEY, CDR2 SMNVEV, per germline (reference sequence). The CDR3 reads CASSFGGGPYEQYF. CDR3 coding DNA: TGTGCCAGCAGTTTTGGTGGGGGCCCCTACGAGCAGTACTTC.

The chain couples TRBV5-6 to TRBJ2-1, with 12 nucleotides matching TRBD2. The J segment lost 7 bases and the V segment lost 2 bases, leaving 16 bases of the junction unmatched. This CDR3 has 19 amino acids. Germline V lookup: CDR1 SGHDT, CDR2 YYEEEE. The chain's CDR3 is CASSLINPRLAGVQNEQFF. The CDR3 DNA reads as TGTGCCAGCAGCTTAATAAACCCCCGACTAGCGGGAGTCCAAAATGAGCAGTTCTTC.

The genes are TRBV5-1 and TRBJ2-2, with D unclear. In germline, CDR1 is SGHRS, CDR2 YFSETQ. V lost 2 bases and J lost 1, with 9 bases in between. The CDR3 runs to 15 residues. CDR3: CASSLGDLNTGELFF. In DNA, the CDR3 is TGCGCCAGCAGCTTAGGAGACCTGAACACCGGGGAGCTGTTTTTT.

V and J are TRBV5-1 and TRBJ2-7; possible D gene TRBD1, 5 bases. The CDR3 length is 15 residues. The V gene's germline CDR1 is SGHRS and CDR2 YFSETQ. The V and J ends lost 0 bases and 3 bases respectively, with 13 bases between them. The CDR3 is CASSLGADSFYEQYF. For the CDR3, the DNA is TGCGCCAGCAGCTTGGGGGCCGACAGTTTCTACGAGCAGTACTTC.

CDR3 nucleotides: TGTGCCAGCTCATCGGGACAGGTTAGCTCTGGGGCCAACGTCCTGACTTTC. This translates into CASSSGQVSSGANVLTF. The chain carries TRBV18 and TRBJ2-6, with TRBD1 matching over 8 bases. Losses at the gene ends were 5 bases for V and 0 bases for J; bases not matched to a gene: 6. The germline V gene encodes CDR1 KGHSH and CDR2 LQKENI. This CDR3 is built from 17 residues.

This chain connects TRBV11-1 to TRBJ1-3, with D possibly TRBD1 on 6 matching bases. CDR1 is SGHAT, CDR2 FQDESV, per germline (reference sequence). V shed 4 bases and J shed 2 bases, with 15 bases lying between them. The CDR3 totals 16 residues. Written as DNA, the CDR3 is TGTGCCAGCAGCTGGACTCAGGGGAGAGCTGGAAACACCATATATTTT. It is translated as CASSWTQGRAGNTIYF.

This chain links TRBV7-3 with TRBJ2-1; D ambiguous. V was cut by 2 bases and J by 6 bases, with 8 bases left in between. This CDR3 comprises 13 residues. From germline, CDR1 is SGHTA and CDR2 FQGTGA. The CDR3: CASSLGHSNEQFF. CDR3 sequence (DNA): TGTGCCAGCAGCTTAGGTCATAGCAATGAGCAGTTCTTC.

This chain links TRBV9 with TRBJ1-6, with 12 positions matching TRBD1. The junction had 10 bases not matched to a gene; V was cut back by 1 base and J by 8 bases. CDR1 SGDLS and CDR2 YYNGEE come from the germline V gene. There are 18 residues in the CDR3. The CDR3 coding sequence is TGTGCCAGCAGCGTAAGTTCCGGGACAGGGGGCGTTGATTCACCCCTCCACTTT. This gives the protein CASSVSSGTGGVDSPLHF. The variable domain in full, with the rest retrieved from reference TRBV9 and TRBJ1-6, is DSGVTQTPKHLITATGQRVTLRCSPRSGDLSVYWYQQSLDQGLQFLIQYYNGEERAKGNILERFSAQQFPDLHSELNLSSLELGDSALYFCASSVSSGTGGVDSPLHFGNGTRLTVT.

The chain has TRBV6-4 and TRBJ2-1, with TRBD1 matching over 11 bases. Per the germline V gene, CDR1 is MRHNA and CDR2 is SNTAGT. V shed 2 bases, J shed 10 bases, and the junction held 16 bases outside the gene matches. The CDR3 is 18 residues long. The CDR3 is CASSDRSKVGQGASEQFF. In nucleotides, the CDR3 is TGTGCCAGCAGTGACAGATCGAAGGTTGGACAGGGGGCAAGCGAGCAGTTCTTC.